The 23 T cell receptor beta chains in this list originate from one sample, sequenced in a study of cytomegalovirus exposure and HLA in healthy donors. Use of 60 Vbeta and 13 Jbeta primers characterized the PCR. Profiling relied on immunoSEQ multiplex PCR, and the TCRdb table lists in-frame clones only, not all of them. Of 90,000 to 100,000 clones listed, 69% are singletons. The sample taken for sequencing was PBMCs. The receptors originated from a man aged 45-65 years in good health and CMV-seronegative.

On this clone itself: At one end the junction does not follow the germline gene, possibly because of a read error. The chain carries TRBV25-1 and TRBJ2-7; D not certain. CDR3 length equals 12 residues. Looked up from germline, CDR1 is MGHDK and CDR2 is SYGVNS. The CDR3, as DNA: TGTGCCAGCAGTTTCACACCGGCGGAGCCGTACTTC. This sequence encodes CASSFTPAEPYF.

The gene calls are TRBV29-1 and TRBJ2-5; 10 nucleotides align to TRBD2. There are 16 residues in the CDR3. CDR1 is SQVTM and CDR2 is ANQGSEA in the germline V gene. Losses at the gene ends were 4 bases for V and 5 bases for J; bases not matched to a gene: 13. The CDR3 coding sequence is TGCAGCGTTGGGTCCTCGAGCGGGAGGGGTTGGGAGACCCAGTACTTC. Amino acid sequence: CSVGSSSGRGWETQYF.

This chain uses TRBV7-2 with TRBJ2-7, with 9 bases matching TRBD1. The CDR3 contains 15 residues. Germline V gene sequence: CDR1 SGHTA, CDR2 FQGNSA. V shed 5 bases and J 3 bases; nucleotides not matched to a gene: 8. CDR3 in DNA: TGTGCCAGCAGCCGTTCGGGACAGGGAAACTACGAGCAGTACTTC. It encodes CASSRSGQGNYEQYF.

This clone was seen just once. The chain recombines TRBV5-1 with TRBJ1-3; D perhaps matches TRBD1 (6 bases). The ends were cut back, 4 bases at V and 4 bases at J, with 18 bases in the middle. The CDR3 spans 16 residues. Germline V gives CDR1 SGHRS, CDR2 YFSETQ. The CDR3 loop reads CASSPDYTGLGNTIYF. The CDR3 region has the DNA TGCGCCAGCAGCCCGGATTACACAGGGTTGGGAAACACCATATATTTT.

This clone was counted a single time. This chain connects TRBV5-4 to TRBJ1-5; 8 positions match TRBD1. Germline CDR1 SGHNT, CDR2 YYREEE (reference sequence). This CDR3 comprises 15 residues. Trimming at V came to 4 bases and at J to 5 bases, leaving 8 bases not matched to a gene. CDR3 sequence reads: CASSALTGVDQPQHF. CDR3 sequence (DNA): TGTGCCAGCAGCGCGTTGACAGGGGTAGATCAGCCCCAGCATTTT.

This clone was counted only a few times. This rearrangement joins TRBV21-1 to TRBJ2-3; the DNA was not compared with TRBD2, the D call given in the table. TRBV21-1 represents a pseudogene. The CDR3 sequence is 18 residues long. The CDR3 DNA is TGTGCCAGCAGCAAAGGAACTGAGCGGGGAAGACTCACAGATACGCAGTATTTT. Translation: CASSKGTERGRLTDTQYF.

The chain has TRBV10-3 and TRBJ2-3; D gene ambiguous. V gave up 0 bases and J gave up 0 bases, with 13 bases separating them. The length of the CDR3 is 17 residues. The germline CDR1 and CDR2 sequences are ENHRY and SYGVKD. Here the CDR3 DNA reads TGTGCCATCAGTGAGTCAACTGCGAAGACTAGCACAGATACGCAGTATTTT. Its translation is CAISESTAKTSTDTQYF.

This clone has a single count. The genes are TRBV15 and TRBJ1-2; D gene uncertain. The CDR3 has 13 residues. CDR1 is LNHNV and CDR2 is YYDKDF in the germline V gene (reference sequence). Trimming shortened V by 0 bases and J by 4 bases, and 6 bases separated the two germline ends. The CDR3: CATSRDPGYGYTF. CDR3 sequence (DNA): TGTGCCACCAGCAGAGATCCAGGCTATGGCTACACCTTC.

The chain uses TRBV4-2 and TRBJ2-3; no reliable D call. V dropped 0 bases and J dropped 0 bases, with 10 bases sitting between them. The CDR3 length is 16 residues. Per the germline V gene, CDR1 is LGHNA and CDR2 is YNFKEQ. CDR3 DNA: TGTGCCAGCAGCCAAGATCGCGGATTTAGCACAGATACGCAGTATTTT. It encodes CASSQDRGFSTDTQYF.

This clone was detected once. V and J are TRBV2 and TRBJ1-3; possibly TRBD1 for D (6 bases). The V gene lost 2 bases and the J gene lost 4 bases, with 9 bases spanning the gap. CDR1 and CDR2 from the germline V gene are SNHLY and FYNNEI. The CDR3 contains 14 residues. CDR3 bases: TGTGCCAGCAGTGAACGGACAGTCGGAAACACCATATATTTT. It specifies CASSERTVGNTIYF.

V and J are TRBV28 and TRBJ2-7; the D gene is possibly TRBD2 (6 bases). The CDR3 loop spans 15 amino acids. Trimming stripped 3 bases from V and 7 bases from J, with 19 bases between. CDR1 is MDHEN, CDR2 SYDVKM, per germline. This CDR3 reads CASSFHGGPPGEQYF. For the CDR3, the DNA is TGTGCCAGCAGTTTCCACGGGGGACCCCCCGGTGAGCAGTACTTC.

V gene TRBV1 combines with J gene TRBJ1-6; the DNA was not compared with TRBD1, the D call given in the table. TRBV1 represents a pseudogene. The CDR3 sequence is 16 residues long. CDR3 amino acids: CTSSRPPRTANSPLHF. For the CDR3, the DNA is TGCACCAGCAGTCGTCCCCCTAGGACAGCAAATTCACCCCTCCACTTT.

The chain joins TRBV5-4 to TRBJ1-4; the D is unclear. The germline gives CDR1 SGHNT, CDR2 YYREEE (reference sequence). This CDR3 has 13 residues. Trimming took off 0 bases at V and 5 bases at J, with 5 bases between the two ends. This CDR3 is CASSLAQNEKLFF. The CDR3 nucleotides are TGTGCCAGCAGCTTGGCCCAGAATGAAAAACTGTTTTTT.

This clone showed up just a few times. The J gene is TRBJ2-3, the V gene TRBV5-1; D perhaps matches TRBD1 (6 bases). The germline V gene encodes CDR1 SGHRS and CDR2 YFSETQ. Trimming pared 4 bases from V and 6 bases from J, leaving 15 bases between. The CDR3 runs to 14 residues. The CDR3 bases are TGCGCCAGCAGCCCCGGACAGAACGGGGATACGCAGTATTTT. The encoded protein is CASSPGQNGDTQYF.

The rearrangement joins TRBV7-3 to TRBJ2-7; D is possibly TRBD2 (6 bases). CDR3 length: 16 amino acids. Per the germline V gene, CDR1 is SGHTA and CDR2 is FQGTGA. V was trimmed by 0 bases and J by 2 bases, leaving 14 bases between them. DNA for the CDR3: TGTGCCAGCAGCTTAACTCCGGCGGGGAATACCTACGAGCAGTACTTC. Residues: CASSLTPAGNTYEQYF.

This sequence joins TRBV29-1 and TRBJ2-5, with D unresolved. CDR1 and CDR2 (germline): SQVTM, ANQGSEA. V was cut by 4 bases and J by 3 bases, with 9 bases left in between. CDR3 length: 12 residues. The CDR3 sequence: CSVGFQEETQYF. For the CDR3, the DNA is TGCAGCGTTGGTTTTCAGGAAGAGACCCAGTACTTC.

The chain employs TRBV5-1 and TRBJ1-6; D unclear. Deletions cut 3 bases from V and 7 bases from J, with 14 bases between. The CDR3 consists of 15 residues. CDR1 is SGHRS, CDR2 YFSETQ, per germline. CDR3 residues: CASSSLAGLNSPLHF. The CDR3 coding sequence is TGCGCCAGCAGCTCACTCGCGGGCCTAAATTCACCCCTCCACTTT.

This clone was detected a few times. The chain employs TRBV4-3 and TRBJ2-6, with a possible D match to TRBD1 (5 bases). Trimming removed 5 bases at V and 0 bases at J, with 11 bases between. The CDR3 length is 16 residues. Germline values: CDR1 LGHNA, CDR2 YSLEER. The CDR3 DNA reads TGCGCCAGCAGCTTACAGGCTGTCTCTGGGGCCAACGTCCTGACTTTC. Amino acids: CASSLQAVSGANVLTF.

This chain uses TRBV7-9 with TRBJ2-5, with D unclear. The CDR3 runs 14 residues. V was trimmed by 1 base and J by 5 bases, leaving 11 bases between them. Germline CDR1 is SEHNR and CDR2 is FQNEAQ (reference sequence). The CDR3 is CASSLGVLRETQYF. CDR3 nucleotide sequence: TGTGCCAGCAGCTTAGGAGTCCTCAGGGAGACCCAGTACTTC.

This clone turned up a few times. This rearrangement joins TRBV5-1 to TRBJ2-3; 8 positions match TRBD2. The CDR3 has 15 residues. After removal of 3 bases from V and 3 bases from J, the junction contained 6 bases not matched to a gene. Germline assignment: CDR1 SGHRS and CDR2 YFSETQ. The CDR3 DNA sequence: TGCGCCAGCAGCTCGACTAGCGTGATGACAGATACGCAGTATTTT. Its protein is CASSSTSVMTDTQYF. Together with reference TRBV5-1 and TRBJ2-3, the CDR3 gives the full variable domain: KAGVTQTPRYLIKTRGQQVTLSCSPISGHRSVSWYQQTPGQGLQFLFEYFSETQRNKGNFPGRFSGRQFSNSRSEMNVSTLELGDSALYLCASSSTSVMTDTQYFGPGTRLTVL.

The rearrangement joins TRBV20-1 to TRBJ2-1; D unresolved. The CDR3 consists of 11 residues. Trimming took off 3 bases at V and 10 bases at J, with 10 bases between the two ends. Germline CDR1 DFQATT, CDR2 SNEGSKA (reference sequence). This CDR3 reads CSASTAREQFF. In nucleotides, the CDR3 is TGCAGTGCTAGTACTGCCAGGGAGCAGTTCTTC.

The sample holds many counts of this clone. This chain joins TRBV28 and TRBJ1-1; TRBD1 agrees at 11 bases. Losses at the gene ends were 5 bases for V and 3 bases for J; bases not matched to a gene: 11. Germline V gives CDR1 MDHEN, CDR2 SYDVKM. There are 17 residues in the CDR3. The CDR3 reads CASSIPGQGVVDTEAFF. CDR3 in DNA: TGTGCCAGCAGTATACCGGGACAGGGGGTAGTGGACACTGAAGCTTTCTTT.

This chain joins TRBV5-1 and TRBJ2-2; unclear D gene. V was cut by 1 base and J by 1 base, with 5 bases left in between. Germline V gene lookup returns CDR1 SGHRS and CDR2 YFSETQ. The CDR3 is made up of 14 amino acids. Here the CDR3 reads CASSLWLNTGELFF. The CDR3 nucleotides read TGCGCCAGCAGCTTGTGGCTGAACACCGGGGAGCTGTTTTTT.